What follows describes a single T cell receptor (beta chain). Antigen: not known. This sample is part of a study of T-cell reconstitution after alpha-beta-depleted transplantation in children. Overall study results and limits: Reported findings indicate that, about two months after transplant, alpha-beta T cells came from several hundred expanded clones, which were derived from non-depleted graft cells. Among T cells one year after transplant, newly produced cells accounted for most counts and diversity.

Library preparation (for TCRbeta) was performed with unique molecular identifiers. MiXCR, run by TCRdb on the PCR reads, gives a single entry per CDR3 protein. The sample holds around 300,000 distinct CDR3 sequences, over 7% seen once. Germline assignment: CDR1 DFQATT and CDR2 SNEGSKA (reference sequence). The V end was cut by 3 bases, the J end by 7 bases, with 19 bases between. The CDR3 has 14 amino acids. The rearrangement links TRBV20-1 to TRBJ2-7, with TRBD2 as a possible D gene (6 bases). This sample comprised peripheral blood, obtained 360 days after TCRalphabeta/CD19-depleted stem cell transplant. This clonotype was sampled from a female patient aged 2-9 years who had a stem cell transplant for Fanconi anemia, so the T cells may come from the graft donor. The CDR3 sequence: CSASSDRGMWEQYF. The CDR3 bases are TGCAGTGCTAGTTCGGACCGGGGGATGTGGGAGCAGTACTTC.